This TCR beta chain was recorded in a study of regulatory T cells in long-lasting Graves disease. Study conclusions and caveats: The study found TRBV28, TRBJ1-2 and TRBJ2-5 favored in persistent disease. The number of shared public clonotypes was higher in persistent patients (around 2,700) than new patients (966).

In its sample, this clonotype was seen many times. No antigen is known for it. Specified time point: newly diagnosed GD, antithyroid drugs for less than 3 months. PBMCs provided the RNA from which the TCR library was made. Each of the patients was recruited from an endocrinology department situated in Xi'an, China. Trimming removed 5 bases at V and 0 bases at J, with 14 bases between. The CDR3 is 16 residues long. The V gene's germline CDR1 is MDHEN and CDR2 SYDVKM. Sequencing libraries for TCR beta were prepared with iRepertoire HTBI primers and Arm-PCR of CDR3 regions. TCRdb recomputed calls from the multiplex PCR reads with MiXCR, one row per CDR3 protein. The sample lists over 300,000 distinct CDR3 sequences; about 16% were seen once.

The origin of this receptor is a female donor with Graves disease. V usage is TRBV28 and J usage is TRBJ1-5, with a tentative D call TRBD1 (5 bases). This specimen was peripheral blood mononuclear cells (PBMCs), taken at new diagnosis, from a patient treated with antithyroid drugs. CDR3 sequence: CASSADRAYSNQPQHF. DNA for the CDR3: TGTGCCAGCAGTGCAGACAGAGCTTATAGCAATCAGCCCCAGCATTTT.